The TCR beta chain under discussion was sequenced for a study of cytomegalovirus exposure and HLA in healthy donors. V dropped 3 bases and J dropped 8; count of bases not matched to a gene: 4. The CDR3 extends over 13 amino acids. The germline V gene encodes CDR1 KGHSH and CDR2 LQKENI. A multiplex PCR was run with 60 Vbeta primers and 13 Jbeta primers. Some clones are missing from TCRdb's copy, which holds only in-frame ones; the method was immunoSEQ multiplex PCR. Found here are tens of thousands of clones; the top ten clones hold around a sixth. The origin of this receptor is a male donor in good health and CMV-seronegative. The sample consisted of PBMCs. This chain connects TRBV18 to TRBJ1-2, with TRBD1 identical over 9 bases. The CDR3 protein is CASSPGQGEGYTF. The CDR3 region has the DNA TGTGCCAGCTCACCGGGACAGGGCGAAGGCTACACCTTC.